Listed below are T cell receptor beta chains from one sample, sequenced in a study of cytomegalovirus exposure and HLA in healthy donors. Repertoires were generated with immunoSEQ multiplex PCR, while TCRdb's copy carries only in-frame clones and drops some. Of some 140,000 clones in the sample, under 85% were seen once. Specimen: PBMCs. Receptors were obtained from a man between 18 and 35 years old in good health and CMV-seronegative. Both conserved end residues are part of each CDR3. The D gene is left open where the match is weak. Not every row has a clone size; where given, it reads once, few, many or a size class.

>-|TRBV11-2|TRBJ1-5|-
TGTGCCAGTTCGAGGGGGATCAATCAGCCCCAGCATTTT
CASSRGINQPQHF
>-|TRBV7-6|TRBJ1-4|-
TGTGCCAGCAGCTCACGGGTATGGGATGAAAAACTGTTTTTT
CASSSRVWDEKLFF
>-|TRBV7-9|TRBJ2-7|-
TGTGCCAGCAGCTTAACCTCAGGGGATAGGTCCTACGAGCAGTACTTC
CASSLTSGDRSYEQYF
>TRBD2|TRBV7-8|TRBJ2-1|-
TGTGCCAGCAGCTTGGAATCTCGGACTAGCTCCTACAATGAGCAGTTCTTC
CASSLESRTSSYNEQFF
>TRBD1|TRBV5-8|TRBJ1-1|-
TGTGCCAGCAGCGGAGGGACAGGGGGCGACGTTGCTTTCTTT
CASSGGTGGDVAFF
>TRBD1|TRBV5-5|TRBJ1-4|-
TGTGCCAGCAGCTTGGCACAGGGGGACGGTGCTGAAAAACTGTTTTTT
CASSLAQGDGAEKLFF
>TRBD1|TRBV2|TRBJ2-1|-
TGTGCCAGCAGTGATCCCAGGGGGCTATACAATGAGCAGTTCTTC
CASSDPRGLYNEQFF
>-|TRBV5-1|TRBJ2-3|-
TGCGCCAGCAGCTTGCACGCAGATAGCACAGATACGCAGTATTTT
CASSLHADSTDTQYF
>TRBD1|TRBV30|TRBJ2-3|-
TGTGCCTGGGTATCAGGGGGCGTCTTCCCAGATACGCAGTATTTT
CAWVSGGVFPDTQYF
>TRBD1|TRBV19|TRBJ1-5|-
TGTGCCAGTAGTACACCAGGACAGGCTTATAGCAATCAGCCCCAGCATTTT
CASSTPGQAYSNQPQHF
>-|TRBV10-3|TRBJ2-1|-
TGTGCCATCAGTGATCTGTGGCGGGGAGGCTCCTACAATGAGCAGTTCTTC
CAISDLWRGGSYNEQFF
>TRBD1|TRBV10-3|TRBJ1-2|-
TGTGTCATCAGTGCGGACAGGGGCTCAAACTATGGCTACACCTTC
CVISADRGSNYGYTF
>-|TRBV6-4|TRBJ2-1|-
TGTGCCAGCCGCGGCATGGGGCCTGAGCAGTTCTTC
CASRGMGPEQFF
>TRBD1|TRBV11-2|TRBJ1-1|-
TGTGCCAGCAGCTCGGGGACAGGGCTACTGAACACTGAAGCTTTCTTT
CASSSGTGLLNTEAFF
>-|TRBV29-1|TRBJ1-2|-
TGCAGCGTTGAATCTACAGGAAGTCCTAACTATGGCTACACCTTC
CSVESTGSPNYGYTF
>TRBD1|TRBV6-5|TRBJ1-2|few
TGTGCCAGCAGTTCCCTAAGGGACAGGGCAGGCTATGGCTACACCTTC
CASSSLRDRAGYGYTF
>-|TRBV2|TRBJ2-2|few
TGTGCCAGCAGTACGGGGAGGGGGGAGCTGTTTTTT
CASSTGRGELFF
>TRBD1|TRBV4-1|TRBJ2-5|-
TGCGCCAGCAGCCAAGGGGGAAGGGGGCGAAAAGAGACCCAGTACTTC
CASSQGGRGRKETQYF
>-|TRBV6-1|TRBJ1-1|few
TGTGCCAGCAGTGTAACAGGGTACGTTGAAGCTTTCTTT
CASSVTGYVEAFF
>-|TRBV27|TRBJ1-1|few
TGTGCCAGCAGTCCTTGGGAGGGGTCCACTGAAGCTTTCTTT
CASSPWEGSTEAFF
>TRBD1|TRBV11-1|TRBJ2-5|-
TGTGCCAGCAGCGTCCCGACAGGGGGCAGCGAGACCCAGTACTTC
CASSVPTGGSETQYF
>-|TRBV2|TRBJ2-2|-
TGTGCCAGCAGTCAGGGCTTCTTAAACACCGGGGAGCTGTTTTTT
CASSQGFLNTGELFF
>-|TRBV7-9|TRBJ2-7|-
TGTTCCAGCAGCTTAACAGGGCCCTACGAGCAGTACTTC
CSSSLTGPYEQYF
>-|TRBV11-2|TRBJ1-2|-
TGTGCCAGCAGTACAGAGAGCTATGGCTACACCTTC
CASSTESYGYTF
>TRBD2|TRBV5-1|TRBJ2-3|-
TGCGCCAGCACCCCGAGGATGGGCGGGGGGTTCATAGATACGCAGTATTTT
CASTPRMGGGFIDTQYF
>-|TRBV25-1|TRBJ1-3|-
TGTGCCAGCAGCAGGGGCTCTGGAAGCACCATATATTTT
CASSRGSGSTIYF
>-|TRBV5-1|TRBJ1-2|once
TGCGCCAGCAGCTGGAGCGGGACGTATGGCTACACCTTC
CASSWSGTYGYTF
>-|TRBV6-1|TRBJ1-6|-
TGTGCCAGCAGTGAATACCTGCGAAATTCACCCCTCCACTTT
CASSEYLRNSPLHF
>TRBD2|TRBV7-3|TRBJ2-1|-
TGTGCCAGCAGCTTAAGGGGGACTAGCGGATACAATGAGCAGTTCTTC
CASSLRGTSGYNEQFF
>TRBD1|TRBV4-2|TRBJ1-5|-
TGTGCCAGCAGCCAAGAGATCGCACAGGGGCGGCAGCCCCAGCATTTT
CASSQEIAQGRQPQHF
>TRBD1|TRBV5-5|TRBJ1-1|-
TGTGCCAGCAGCTCGCTCCGGGGGACAGATCTAAGGAACACTGAAGCTTTCTTT
CASSSLRGTDLRNTEAFF
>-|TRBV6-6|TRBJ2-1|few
TGTGCCAGCTGCGGTAGCTCCTACAATGAGCAGTTCTTC
CASCGSSYNEQFF